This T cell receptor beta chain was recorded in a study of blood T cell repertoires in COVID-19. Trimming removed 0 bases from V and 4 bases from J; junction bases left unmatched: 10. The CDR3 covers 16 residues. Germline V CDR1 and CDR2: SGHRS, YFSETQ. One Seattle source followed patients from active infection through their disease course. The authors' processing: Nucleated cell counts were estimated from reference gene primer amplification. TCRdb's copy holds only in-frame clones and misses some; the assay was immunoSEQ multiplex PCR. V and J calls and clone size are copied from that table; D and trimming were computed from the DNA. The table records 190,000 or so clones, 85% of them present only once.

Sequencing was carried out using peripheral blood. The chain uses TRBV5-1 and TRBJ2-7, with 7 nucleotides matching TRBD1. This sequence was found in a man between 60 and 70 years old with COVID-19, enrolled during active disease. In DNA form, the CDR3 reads TGCGCCAGCAGCTTGGACTCGACAGGGCGACTTTACGAGCAGTACTTC. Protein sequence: CASSLDSTGRLYEQYF.